This T cell receptor (beta chain) was sequenced during a study of radiation and T cells in renal cell carcinoma. Germline-derived CDR1 and CDR2 are MNHEY and SVGAGI. The germline V and J ends were trimmed by 7 bases and 4 bases, with 16 bases remaining between them. This CDR3 is 14 amino acids long. With respect to this clone: Its target is not known.

Findings and limits, study-wide: In blood, top tumor clones expanded by 2 weeks, shrinking by 4.

Sequencing was performed with immunoSEQ multiplex PCR; in TCRdb, only in-frame clones are kept and a portion is missing. Counted here are 20,000 to 25,000 clones, 80% occurring once; the ten biggest clones make up 35% to 45%. Time point indicated: baseline pretreatment blood. Noted treatment: 15 Gy SBRT to primary tumor, nephrectomy 4 weeks later. After SBRT, blood was collected at 2 and 4 weeks, plus baseline. The sample here was blood, taken from a patient whose treatment included radiotherapy and nephrectomy. The TCR sequence derives from a man between 60 and 75 years old with renal cell carcinoma. The chain combines TRBV6-5 with TRBJ1-1, with a possible D match to TRBD1 (6 bases). The CDR3 protein is CASKTTGRSTEAFF. Here the CDR3 DNA reads TGTGCCAGCAAGACGACAGGCCGATCCACTGAAGCTTTCTTT.